These 26 T cell receptor beta chains originate from one sample sequenced in a study of shared clonotypes between healthy human individuals. Assay used: immunoSEQ multiplex PCR; TCRdb lists only in-frame clones, some missing. There are some 2.3 million clones in the sample; 85% to 95% occur only once, and approximately 0.4% lies in the top ten. Sequencing was carried out using naive CD4+ T cells from PBMCs. Subset described: CD45RA+ positively selected. The receptors were gathered from a man between 18 and 35 years old in good health. Some clones in this sample may be carry-over from other donors' samples.

V and J are TRBV7-9 and TRBJ1-1, with D hard to call. Germline CDR1 reads SEHNR; CDR2 reads FQNEAQ (reference sequence). The CDR3 spans 14 residues. V lost 6 bases, J lost 0 bases, and 11 bases lay in between. CDR3 loop: CASSSGILNTEAFF. In DNA form, the CDR3 reads TGTGCCAGCAGTTCCGGGATTTTGAACACTGAAGCTTTCTTT.

The chain links TRBV30 to TRBJ2-3; maybe TRBD1 (6 bases). Germline V gene data show CDR1 as GTSNPN and CDR2 as SVGIG (reference sequence). This CDR3 has 18 amino acids. The V end was cut by 2 bases, the J end by 2 bases, with 23 bases between. The CDR3 nucleotides read TGTGCCTGGAGTAGCCCCGAGGACAGTCCAACAGTCACAGATACGCAGTATTTT. The encoded protein is CAWSSPEDSPTVTDTQYF.

The CDR3 DNA sequence: TGTGCCGGGGGAAGTCGGGAGTCTAATGAAAAACTGTTTTTT. Translated, it gives CAGGSRESNEKLFF. The gene calls are TRBV2 and TRBJ1-4, with D maybe TRBD1 (5 bases). This CDR3 comprises 14 residues. Between the trimmed V and J ends, which lost 11 bases and 3 bases, there was a span of 16 bases. Per germline, CDR1 SNHLY and CDR2 FYNNEI.

V and J are TRBV2 and TRBJ2-5; D tentatively reads TRBD1 or TRBD2 (5 bases each). The V end was cut by 4 bases, the J end by 5 bases, with 14 bases between. The CDR3 has 14 residues. Looked up from germline, CDR1 is SNHLY and CDR2 is FYNNEI. CDR3 protein: CASSAGLSKETQYF. CDR3 DNA: TGTGCCAGCAGTGCGGGGCTGAGTAAGGAGACCCAGTACTTC.

The V gene is TRBV28, the J gene TRBJ2-3, with 7 nucleotides matching TRBD2. Germline trimming cut 4 bases from V and 0 bases from J; bases unmatched to any gene: 10. CDR3 length equals 17 residues. Germline V gene sequence: CDR1 MDHEN, CDR2 SYDVKM. CDR3 DNA: TGTGCCAGCAGTTCCCTTATAGAGCGGGGTAGCACAGATACGCAGTATTTT. Its translation is CASSSLIERGSTDTQYF. The variable domain in full, with the rest retrieved from reference TRBV28 and TRBJ2-3, is DVKVTQSSRYLVKRTGEKVFLECVQDMDHENMFWYRQDPGLGLRLIYFSYDVKMKEKGDIPEGYSVSREKKERFSLILESASTNQTSMYLCASSSLIERGSTDTQYFGPGTRLTVL.

This chain links TRBV7-3 with TRBJ1-1; no definite D call. The germline V and J ends were trimmed by 2 bases and 4 bases, with 11 bases remaining between them. This CDR3 is built from 14 residues. The germline V gene encodes CDR1 SGHTA and CDR2 FQGTGA. The CDR3 here is CASSLLAGSTEAFF. The CDR3 DNA is TGTGCCAGCAGCTTACTGGCGGGAAGCACTGAAGCTTTCTTT.

The V and J genes are TRBV5-1 and TRBJ1-1, with TRBD1 matching 11 bases. CDR1 is SGHRS and CDR2 is YFSETQ in the germline V gene. There are 15 residues in the CDR3. J gave up 11 bases and V 3 bases, and 12 bases lay outside the gene matches. CDR3 loop: CASSSAGTGGEEAFF. Here the CDR3 DNA reads TGCGCCAGCAGCTCGGCCGGGACAGGGGGAGAGGAGGCTTTCTTT.

The chain combines TRBV28 with TRBJ1-3; D is unresolved. Trimming took 10 bases from V and 1 from J, leaving 11 bases between them. The germline CDR1 and CDR2 sequences are MDHEN and SYDVKM. The CDR3 is 13 residues long. The CDR3 DNA reads TGTGCCACCAAGGACGATTCTGGAAACACCATATATTTT. It codes for CATKDDSGNTIYF. The full variable domain, with the rest looked up from reference TRBV28 and TRBJ1-3, is DVKVTQSSRYLVKRTGEKVFLECVQDMDHENMFWYRQDPGLGLRLIYFSYDVKMKEKGDIPEGYSVSREKKERFSLILESASTNQTSMYLCATKDDSGNTIYFGEGSWLTVV.

The chain has TRBV19 and TRBJ2-4; D could derive from TRBD1 or TRBD2 (5 bases each). This CDR3 has 16 amino acids. Germline V gene data show CDR1 as LNHDA and CDR2 as SQIVND (reference sequence). V gave up 3 bases and J gave up 9 bases, with 21 bases separating them. The CDR3 DNA reads as TGTGCCAGTAGTATGGGCAGATGGGACCCCCAGGGCATTCAGTACTTC. The encoded protein is CASSMGRWDPQGIQYF.

The J gene is TRBJ2-2, the V gene TRBV19, with D possibly matching TRBD1 (5 bases). The CDR3 extends over 13 amino acids. Germline loops: CDR1 LNHDA, CDR2 SQIVND (reference sequence). The V end lost 10 bases, the J end lost 2 bases, and 11 bases lay between the germline ends. CDR3 DNA: TGTGCCACTAACACAGGAAACACCGGGGAGCTGTTTTTT. Translation gives CATNTGNTGELFF.

The chain employs TRBV5-1 and TRBJ1-2; possibly TRBD1 for D (6 bases). CDR1 is SGHRS and CDR2 is YFSETQ in the germline V gene. The CDR3 extends over 16 amino acids. Trimming took 6 bases from V and 4 from J, leaving 22 bases between them. CDR3 sequence (DNA): TGCGCCAGCACCGAGACACCGTGGACAGCAATCTATGGCTACACCTTC. This codes for CASTETPWTAIYGYTF. Full variable domain (outside the CDR3, taken from reference TRBV5-1 and TRBJ1-2): KAGVTQTPRYLIKTRGQQVTLSCSPISGHRSVSWYQQTPGQGLQFLFEYFSETQRNKGNFPGRFSGRQFSNSRSEMNVSTLELGDSALYLCASTETPWTAIYGYTFGSGTRLTVV.

The chain recombines TRBV21-1 with TRBJ2-1; the table's TRBD2 call for D was not verified on the DNA. TRBV21-1 is a listed pseudogene. The CDR3 covers 16 residues. The CDR3 reads CASSKYGGGYYNEQFF. The CDR3 DNA reads as TGTGCCAGCAGCAAATATGGGGGAGGTTATTACAATGAGCAGTTCTTC.

The V gene is TRBV9, the J gene TRBJ2-7, with D uncertain. The CDR3 covers 11 residues. Germline V gene sequence: CDR1 SGDLS, CDR2 YYNGEE. Trimming stripped 0 bases from V and 5 bases from J, with 3 bases between. In DNA form, the CDR3 reads TGTGCCAGCAGCGTAGAGGACGAGCAGTACTTC. This encodes CASSVEDEQYF.

This clone is a singleton in its sample. The chain recombines TRBV29-1 with TRBJ2-5; no reliable D call. Germline V lookup: CDR1 SQVTM, CDR2 ANQGSEA. The CDR3 is 12 residues long. Deletions cut 3 bases from V and 4 bases from J, with 9 bases between. The CDR3 region has the DNA TGCAGCGTTGATGTAGCTAGAGAGACCCAGTACTTC. This translates into CSVDVARETQYF.

This sequence joins TRBV7-3 and TRBJ2-5, with 7 positions matching TRBD1. Germline trimming cut 5 bases from V and 0 bases from J; bases unmatched to any gene: 6. In germline, CDR1 is SGHTA, CDR2 FQGTGA. CDR3 length: 15 amino acids. The CDR3 DNA sequence: TGTGCCAGCAGCCAGACCGGGACAGACCAAGAGACCCAGTACTTC. It is translated as CASSQTGTDQETQYF.

This sequence joins TRBV6-1 and TRBJ1-2, with 7 nucleotides matching TRBD1. The junction had 3 bases not matched to a gene; V was cut back by 4 bases and J by 4 bases. Germline V gene data show CDR1 as MNHNS and CDR2 as SASEGT. This CDR3 is built from 13 residues. The CDR3 sequence is CASSVAGGYGYTF. The CDR3 DNA reads as TGTGCCAGCAGTGTAGCAGGGGGCTATGGCTACACCTTC.

CDR3 sequence (DNA): TGCGCCAGCAGCTTGGGTCCGGGACAGGGACGGCAGTACTTC. This encodes CASSLGPGQGRQYF. The chain couples TRBV5-1 to TRBJ2-7, with TRBD1 identical over 9 bases. CDR1 SGHRS and CDR2 YFSETQ come from the germline V gene. The CDR3 contains 14 residues. Germline trimming cut 0 bases from V and 9 bases from J; bases unmatched to any gene: 7.

Only a few counts were recorded for this clone. The chain uses TRBV27 and TRBJ1-4, with 8 nucleotides matching TRBD1. The V segment lost 3 bases and the J segment 4 bases; nucleotides outside the gene matches: 7. The germline V gene encodes CDR1 MNHEY and CDR2 SMNVEV (reference sequence). This CDR3 is 16 amino acids long. This CDR3 reads CASSLFPTGDNEKLFF. CDR3 bases: TGTGCCAGCAGTTTGTTCCCGACAGGGGATAATGAAAAACTGTTTTTT.

The chain employs TRBV6-1 and TRBJ1-3; a possible D gene is TRBD1 (6 bases). Germline V gene lookup returns CDR1 MNHNS and CDR2 SASEGT. V lost 2 bases, J lost 1 base, and 15 bases lay in between. The CDR3 has 17 residues. As DNA, the CDR3 is TGTGCCAGCAGTGAAATGGGGGGCACTATGTCTGGAAACACCATATATTTT. Translating it yields CASSEMGGTMSGNTIYF.

In this sample, this clone turned up once. This sequence joins TRBV7-2 and TRBJ2-3; a possible D gene is TRBD1 (5 bases). Germline V gene sequence: CDR1 SGHTA, CDR2 FQGNSA. Trimming pared 5 bases from V and 0 bases from J, leaving 18 bases between. The CDR3 loop spans 17 amino acids. CDR3 bases: TGTGCCAGCAGCCGGACCGACAGAGGATTTAGCACAGATACGCAGTATTTT. As protein: CASSRTDRGFSTDTQYF.

The chain carries TRBV29-1 and TRBJ1-4; a weak D match, TRBD1 (6 bases). From germline, CDR1 is SQVTM and CDR2 ANQGSEA. Trimming cost V 5 bases and J 0 bases, with 19 bases left between them. The CDR3 covers 17 residues. The CDR3 DNA reads TGCAGCGTTTTGTCCCGGGGGCCGGGGGCAACTAATGAAAAACTGTTTTTT. Its protein product is CSVLSRGPGATNEKLFF.

The gene calls are TRBV6-5 and TRBJ2-5; D unclear. The better agreement between TRBJ2-7 and the DNA end casts doubt on the J call. CDR3 length: 13 residues. Germline V gives CDR1 MNHEY, CDR2 SVGAGI. Here the CDR3 DNA reads TGTGCCAGCAGCCGTACGACCCCTGGCGAGCAGTACTTC. It is translated as CASSRTTPGEQYF.

The chain couples TRBV28 to TRBJ1-1; possible D gene TRBD1, 6 bases. The CDR3 has 15 amino acids. V gave up 2 bases and J gave up 5 bases, with 15 bases separating them. Looked up from germline, CDR1 is MDHEN and CDR2 is SYDVKM. The DNA for the CDR3 is TGTGCCAGCAGTTTAGCGGGGGGGCCGAAGACTGAAGCTTTCTTT. Translation gives CASSLAGGPKTEAFF.

For this clone: Other DNA sequences in this sample translate to the same CDR3. The rearrangement uses TRBV29-1 and TRBJ1-4; a weak D match, TRBD1 (5 bases). The CDR3 spans 10 residues. The V gene's germline CDR1 is SQVTM and CDR2 ANQGSEA. Trimming took off 7 bases at V and 8 bases at J, with 8 bases between the two ends. In nucleotides, the CDR3 is TGCAGCGCAGGGAACGAAAAACTGTTTTTT. It codes for CSAGNEKLFF.

The rearrangement links TRBV28 to TRBJ1-2, with D possibly being TRBD1 (6 bases). Germline V gives CDR1 MDHEN, CDR2 SYDVKM. This CDR3 is 13 amino acids long. V lost 5 bases to trimming and J lost 8 bases, with 15 bases between them. This CDR3 is CASSLVDGTGYTF. In DNA, the CDR3 is TGTGCCAGCAGTCTAGTCGACGGGACAGGCTACACCTTC.

This chain's CDR3 is CASSRTRGGEISNQPQHF. CDR3 coding DNA: TGTGCCAGTAGTCGGACGAGGGGTGGGGAGATTAGCAATCAGCCCCAGCATTTT. The chain has TRBV19 and TRBJ1-5, with a tentative D call TRBD1 (5 bases). The CDR3 sequence is 18 residues long. Deletions cut 5 bases from V and 0 bases from J, with 20 bases between. CDR1 LNHDA and CDR2 SQIVND come from the germline V gene (reference sequence).